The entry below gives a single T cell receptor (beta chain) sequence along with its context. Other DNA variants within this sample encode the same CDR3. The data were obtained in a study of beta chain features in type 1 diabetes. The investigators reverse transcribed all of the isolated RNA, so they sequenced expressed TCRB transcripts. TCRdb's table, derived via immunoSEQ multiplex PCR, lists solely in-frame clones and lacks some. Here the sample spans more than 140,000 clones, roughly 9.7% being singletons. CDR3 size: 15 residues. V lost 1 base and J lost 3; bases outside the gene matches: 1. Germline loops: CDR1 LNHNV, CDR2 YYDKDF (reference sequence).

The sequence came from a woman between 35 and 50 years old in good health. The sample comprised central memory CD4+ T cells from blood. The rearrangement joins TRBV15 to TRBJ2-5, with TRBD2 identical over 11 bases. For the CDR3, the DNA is TGTGCCACCAGCAGAGGACTAGCGGGGAAAGAGACCCAGTACTTC. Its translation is CATSRGLAGKETQYF.